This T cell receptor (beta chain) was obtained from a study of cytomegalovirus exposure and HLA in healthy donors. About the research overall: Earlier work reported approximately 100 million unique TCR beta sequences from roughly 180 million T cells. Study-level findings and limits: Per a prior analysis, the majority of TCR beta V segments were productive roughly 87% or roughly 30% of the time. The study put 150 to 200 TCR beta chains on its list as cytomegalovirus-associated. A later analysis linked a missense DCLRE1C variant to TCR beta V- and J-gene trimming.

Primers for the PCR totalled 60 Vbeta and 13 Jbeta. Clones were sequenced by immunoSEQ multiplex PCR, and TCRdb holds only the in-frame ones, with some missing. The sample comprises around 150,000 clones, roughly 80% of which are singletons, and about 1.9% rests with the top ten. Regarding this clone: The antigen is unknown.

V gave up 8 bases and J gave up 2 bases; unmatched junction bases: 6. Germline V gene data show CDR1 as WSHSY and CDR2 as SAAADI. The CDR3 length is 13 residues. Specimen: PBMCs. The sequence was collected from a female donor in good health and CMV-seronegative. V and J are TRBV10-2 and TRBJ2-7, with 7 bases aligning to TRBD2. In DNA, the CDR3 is TGCGCCAGCTTGAGCGGGACGGCCTACGAGCAGTACTTC. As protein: CASLSGTAYEQYF.